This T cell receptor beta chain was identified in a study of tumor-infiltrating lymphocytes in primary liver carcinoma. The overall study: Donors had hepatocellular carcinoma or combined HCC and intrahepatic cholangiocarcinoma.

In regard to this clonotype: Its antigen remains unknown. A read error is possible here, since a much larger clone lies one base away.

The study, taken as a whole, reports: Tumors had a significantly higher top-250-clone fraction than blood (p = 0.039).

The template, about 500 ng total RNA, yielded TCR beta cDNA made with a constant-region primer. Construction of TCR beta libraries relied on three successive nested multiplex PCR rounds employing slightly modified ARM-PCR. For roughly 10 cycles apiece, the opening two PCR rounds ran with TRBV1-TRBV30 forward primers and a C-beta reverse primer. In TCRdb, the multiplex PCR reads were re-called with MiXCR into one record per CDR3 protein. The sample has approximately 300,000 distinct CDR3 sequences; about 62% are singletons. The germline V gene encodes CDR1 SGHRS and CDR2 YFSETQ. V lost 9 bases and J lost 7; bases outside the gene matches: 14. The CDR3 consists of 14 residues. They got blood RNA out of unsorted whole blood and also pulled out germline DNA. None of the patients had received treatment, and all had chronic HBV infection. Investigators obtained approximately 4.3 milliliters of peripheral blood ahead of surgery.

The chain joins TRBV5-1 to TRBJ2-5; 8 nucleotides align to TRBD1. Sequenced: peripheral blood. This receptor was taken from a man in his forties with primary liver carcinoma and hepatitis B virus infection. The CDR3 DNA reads TGCGCCAACAGGGAAGGACAGGGATTCGGGACCCAGTACTTC. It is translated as CANREGQGFGTQYF.